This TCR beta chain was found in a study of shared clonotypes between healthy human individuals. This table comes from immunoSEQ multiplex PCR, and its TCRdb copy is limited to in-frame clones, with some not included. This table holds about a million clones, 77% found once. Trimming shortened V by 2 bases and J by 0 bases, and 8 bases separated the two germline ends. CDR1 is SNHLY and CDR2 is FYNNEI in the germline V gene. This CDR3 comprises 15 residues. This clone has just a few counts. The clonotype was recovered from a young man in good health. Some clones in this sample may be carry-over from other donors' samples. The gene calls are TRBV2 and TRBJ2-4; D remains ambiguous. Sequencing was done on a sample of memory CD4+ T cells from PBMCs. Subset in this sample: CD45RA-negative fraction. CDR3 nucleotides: TGTGCCAGCAGTGAATCCGTTGTAGCCAAAAACATTCAGTACTTC. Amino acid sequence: CASSESVVAKNIQYF.